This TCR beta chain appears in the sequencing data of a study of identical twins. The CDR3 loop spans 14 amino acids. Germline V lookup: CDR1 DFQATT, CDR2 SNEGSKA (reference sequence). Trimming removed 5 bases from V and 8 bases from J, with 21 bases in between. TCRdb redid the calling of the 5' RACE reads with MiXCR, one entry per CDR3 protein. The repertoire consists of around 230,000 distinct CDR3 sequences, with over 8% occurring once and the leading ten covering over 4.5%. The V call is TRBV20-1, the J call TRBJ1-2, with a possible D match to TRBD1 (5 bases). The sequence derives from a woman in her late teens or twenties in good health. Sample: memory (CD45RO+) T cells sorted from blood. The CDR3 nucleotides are TGCAGTGCTCGGGCTAGGGGACGGGTGGACGGCTACACCTTC. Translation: CSARARGRVDGYTF.